The source of this T cell receptor beta chain is a study of CDR3 diversity in severe acne. The CDR3 consists of 14 residues. Germline CDR1 and CDR2: SGHTA and FQGNSA. The V end lost 6 bases, the J end lost 1 base, and 9 bases lay between the germline ends. This clonotype came up a few times. TCRdb analysed the PCR reads with MiXCR anew, one entry per CDR3 protein. The sample lists about 76,000 distinct CDR3 sequences; under 65% were seen once. The sequence came from a male donor in good health, without acne. The sequencing sample was made of blood. The rearrangement links TRBV7-2 to TRBJ2-2; tentatively, D is TRBD1 (5 bases). For the CDR3, the DNA is TGTGCCAGCAGTTCAGACAGGAACACCGGGGAGCTGTTTTTT. It encodes CASSSDRNTGELFF.